This T cell receptor (beta chain) comes out of a study of prognosis after radiotherapy for stage I lung cancer. This clonotype is medium-sized within its sample. Germline V gives CDR1 MNHGY, CDR2 SAAAGT. With V trimmed by 1 base and J by 3 bases, 8 bases remained unmatched. The CDR3 is made up of 17 amino acids. Two-round multiplex PCR amplified TCR beta CDR3 from genomic DNA. Primers specific to each TRBV and TRBJ gene were used in first-round PCR. Each CDR3 protein is one row after TCRdb ran MiXCR on the multiplex PCR reads. The data hold over 25,000 distinct CDR3 sequences, with about half observed a single time.

The receptor was derived from a donor at least 50 years old with non-small cell lung cancer. The chain carries TRBV6-8 and TRBJ2-3; 9 nucleotides line up with TRBD2. The source material was PBMCs, sampled before or after stereotactic body radiation therapy (not recorded which). The CDR3 DNA reads as TGTGCCAGCAGTTACTTCGGTGGCGGGGGGGCGACAGATACGCAGTATTTT. It is translated as CASSYFGGGGATDTQYF.